What follows is one TCR beta chain and its context. What this receptor recognizes is not known. Nothing much larger sits one base from this clone, and base qualities are not available. The sample belongs to a study of blood T cell repertoires in COVID-19 (dated by TCRdb to the early 2020s). Context from the whole study: Samples covering the acute and convalescent phases of COVID-19 were provided by collaborators in the United States, Italy and Spain. A freely available public database, intended as a resource for researchers studying the immune response to SARS-CoV-2, is where the repertoires were released. Deeply sampled blood TCRbeta repertoires from subjects exposed to, actively infected with, or recovered from COVID-19 were included in the dataset. Where HLA class I and class II types were available, the types were taken from metadata supplied by the sample provider, not from assay-based typing. The samples were drawn from the first 160 participants of the ongoing ImmuneRACE study and from 1,254 subjects provided by 6 global collaborators. The prospective study material was composed of cDNA or gDNA derived from T cells, B-cell-depleted T cells, or PBMCs. Sample metadata almost always included a de-identified subject ID, COVID-19 status, age in years and sex.

Broad study findings and their caveats: Clinical and demographic metadata were provided uncurated, with the amount varying by source and participant.

The immunoSEQ Assay, a bias-controlled multiplex PCR, was used to amplify TCRbeta CDR3 regions from genomic DNA. The paper's data handling went like this. Within the assay, amplification of reference gene primers was used to estimate how many nucleated cells each sample contained. To quantify the absolute abundance of each unique TCRbeta CDR3 rearrangement, sequence reads were collapsed and filtered. For each sample, productive Simpson clonality was calculated as the square root of Simpson's diversity index across productive rearrangements. Entries here come from immuneACCESS through TCRdb and include only in-frame sequences with V and J called. Some clones fail to appear in such tables; in the studies checked, an unresolved V gene covers under half of the shortfall, and the cause of the remainder is unknown. V, J and clone size reflect that table, while D and trimming were determined from the DNA. Here the sample has 190,000 or so clones; 80% to 90% occur a single time. The leading ten clones occupy less than 3.5% of the sample.

The germline V gene encodes CDR1 SGHTA and CDR2 FQGTGA. At the junction V is shortened by 2 bases and J by 5 bases, with 10 bases in between. Spanning cysteine to phenylalanine, the CDR3 consists of 13 amino acids. CDR3 DNA only is kept here, 39 bases in frame from base 1. The collaborating institutions used their own protocols to collect whole blood in K2EDTA tubes. For TCRbeta analysis, collaborator samples were shipped as frozen whole blood, as isolated PBMCs, or as DNA extracted from either sample type. Recombination joined TRBV7-3 with TRBJ2-7; the best D guess is TRBD1, with 5 bases matching. The sample was peripheral blood. The sequence was obtained from a man aged 50-59 years with active or convalescent COVID-19. The bases are TGTGCCAGCAGCTTAGCAGGGTGGGACGAGCAGTACTTC. Protein translation: CASSLAGWDEQYF.